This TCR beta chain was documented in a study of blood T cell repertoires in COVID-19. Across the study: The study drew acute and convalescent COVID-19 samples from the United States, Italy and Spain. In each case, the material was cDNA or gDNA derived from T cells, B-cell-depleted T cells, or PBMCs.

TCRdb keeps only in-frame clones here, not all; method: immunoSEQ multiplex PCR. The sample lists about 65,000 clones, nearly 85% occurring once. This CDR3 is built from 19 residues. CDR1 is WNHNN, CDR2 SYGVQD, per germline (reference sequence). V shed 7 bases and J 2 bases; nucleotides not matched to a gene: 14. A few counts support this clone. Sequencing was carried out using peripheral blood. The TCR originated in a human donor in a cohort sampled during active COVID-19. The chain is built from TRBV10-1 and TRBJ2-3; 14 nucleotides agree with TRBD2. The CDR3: CASTTWTSGGPYITDTQYF. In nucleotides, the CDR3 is TGCGCCAGCACCACGTGGACTAGCGGGGGGCCCTATATCACAGATACGCAGTATTTT.